This passage covers 9 T cell receptor beta chains from one sample sequenced in a study of beta chain features in type 1 diabetes. The sequenced template was cDNA made from the entire isolated RNA. The protocol was immunoSEQ multiplex PCR, while the TCRdb copy is restricted to in-frame clones and leaves out a portion. This repertoire shows about 42,000 clones, roughly 50% found once; its top ten account for 0.25% to 0.3%. Sequencing was carried out using stem cell memory CD4+ T cells from blood. The receptors originated from a woman aged 30 to 39 in good health.

The V call is TRBV7-2, the J call TRBJ2-7; 11 bases are a match to TRBD2. CDR3 length equals 15 residues. V shed 3 bases, J shed 4 bases, and the junction held 5 bases outside the gene matches. The germline CDR1 and CDR2 sequences are SGHTA and FQGNSA. The CDR3 DNA sequence: TGTGCCAGCAGCTTTTTAACTAGCGGGAGTTACGAGCAGTACTTC. The encoded protein is CASSFLTSGSYEQYF.

J is TRBJ1-5 and V is TRBV7-2; tentative D call: TRBD1 (5 bases). Trimming removed 2 bases from V and 1 base from J, with 12 bases in between. This CDR3 contains 16 residues. Germline V gene data show CDR1 as SGHTA and CDR2 as FQGNSA. The CDR3, as DNA: TGTGCCAGCAGCTTACTGACAGCTTTAAGCAATCAGCCCCAGCATTTT. Protein sequence: CASSLLTALSNQPQHF.

This clone was seen once. The gene calls are TRBV15 and TRBJ1-5, with D hard to call. V was pared by 0 bases and J by 6 bases, with 12 bases between. Germline loops: CDR1 LNHNV, CDR2 YYDKDF (reference sequence). This CDR3 is 15 amino acids long. DNA for the CDR3: TGTGCCACCAGCAGAGATCGCGGCACCTCTCAGCCCCAGCATTTT. Amino acids: CATSRDRGTSQPQHF.

The sample holds one count of this clone. This rearrangement joins TRBV4-2 to TRBJ2-1, with D unclear. V gave up 4 bases and J gave up 2 bases, with 18 bases separating them. Germline CDR1 reads LGHNA; CDR2 reads YNFKEQ. This CDR3 is 17 amino acids long. The CDR3 sequence: CASSRGPQQSTYNEQFF. CDR3 DNA sequence: TGTGCCAGCAGCCGAGGTCCCCAACAATCCACCTACAATGAGCAGTTCTTC.

This clone was seen more than once but under ten times. The rearrangement uses TRBV28 and TRBJ2-7, with D perhaps matching TRBD2 (5 bases). The CDR3 sequence is 14 residues long. With 7 bases removed from V and 3 bases from J, the gap between germline ends came to 16 bases. The germline gives CDR1 MDHEN, CDR2 SYDVKM. CDR3 sequence (DNA): TGTGCCAGCATTTCCGGGAACAGAGGCTACGAGCAGTACTTC. It yields the protein CASISGNRGYEQYF.

The chain links TRBV6-6 to TRBJ2-1; maybe TRBD2 (6 bases). This CDR3 contains 16 residues. V was trimmed by 6 bases and J by 5 bases, leaving 20 bases between them. Germline V gene lookup returns CDR1 MNHNY and CDR2 SVGAGI (reference sequence). CDR3 sequence reads: CASRGPGAGTNNEQFF. In DNA form, the CDR3 reads TGTGCCAGCAGGGGGCCTGGAGCGGGCACCAACAATGAGCAGTTCTTC.

This clone was seen only a few times. The gene calls are TRBV9 and TRBJ2-1; D unresolved. Germline values: CDR1 SGDLS, CDR2 YYNGEE. V lost 0 bases to trimming and J lost 2 bases, with 6 bases between them. CDR3 length equals 14 residues. CDR3 sequence: CASSVERAYNEQFF. CDR3 DNA sequence: TGTGCCAGCAGCGTAGAACGGGCCTACAATGAGCAGTTCTTC.

This rearrangement joins TRBV19 to TRBJ2-6; a possible D gene is TRBD1 (5 bases). CDR1 is LNHDA, CDR2 SQIVND, per germline (reference sequence). The CDR3 totals 16 residues. The V gene lost 5 bases and the J gene lost 0 bases, with 11 bases spanning the gap. The chain's CDR3 is CASSLGHRSGANVLTF. The CDR3 DNA is TGTGCCAGTAGTCTAGGACACCGCTCTGGGGCCAACGTCCTGACTTTC.

This chain connects TRBV30 to TRBJ1-4; D unresolved. Germline assignment: CDR1 GTSNPN and CDR2 SVGIG (reference sequence). V lost 0 bases to trimming and J lost 5 bases, with 13 bases between them. CDR3 length equals 15 residues. CDR3 sequence (DNA): TGTGCCTGGAGTGTAACCGCGGGTGTGAATGAAAAACTGTTTTTT. Its translation: CAWSVTAGVNEKLFF.